Presented here are 20 T cell receptor beta chains from one specimen sequenced in a study of blood T cell repertoires in COVID-19. Libraries were prepared by immunoSEQ multiplex PCR; TCRdb keeps only in-frame clonotypes and omits some of them. The sample carries roughly 100,000 clones, around 87% recorded once. Sequenced sample: peripheral blood. These receptors all stem from a middle-aged man with active or convalescent COVID-19.

The rearrangement links TRBV5-1 to TRBJ1-2; weak D call: TRBD1 (6 bases). Per germline, CDR1 SGHRS and CDR2 YFSETQ. The V gene lost 1 base and the J gene lost 4 bases, with 8 bases spanning the gap. This CDR3 contains 13 residues. The CDR3 DNA is TGCGCCAGCAGCTTGACAGGGAGCTATGGCTACACCTTC. Protein product: CASSLTGSYGYTF.

The chain couples TRBV28 to TRBJ1-1; D is uncertain. With 6 bases removed from V and 7 bases from J, the gap between germline ends came to 15 bases. This CDR3 is 13 amino acids long. The germline gives CDR1 MDHEN, CDR2 SYDVKM. The CDR3 nucleotides are TGTGCCAGCAGCCGGCCGACTGCCCTTGAAGCTTTCTTT. This encodes CASSRPTALEAFF.

Only one count was recorded for this clone. The V gene is TRBV7-8, the J gene TRBJ1-1, with D possibly being TRBD1 (6 bases). The CDR3 runs 14 residues. V lost 5 bases to trimming and J lost 5 bases, with 15 bases between them. In germline, CDR1 is SGHVS, CDR2 FQNEAQ. The CDR3 sequence is CASSPRTEGTEAFF. CDR3 coding DNA: TGTGCCAGCAGCCCCCGGACAGAGGGGACTGAAGCTTTCTTT.

V usage is TRBV19 and J usage is TRBJ1-5; D not resolved. There are 14 residues in the CDR3. V was pared by 1 base and J by 2 bases, with 6 bases between. CDR1 LNHDA and CDR2 SQIVND come from the germline V gene (reference sequence). As DNA, the CDR3 is TGTGCCAGTAGTATAGTTACGGGCAATCAGCCCCAGCATTTT. Translation: CASSIVTGNQPQHF.

The chain combines TRBV5-1 with TRBJ1-4; maybe TRBD1 (5 bases). This CDR3 region has 14 residues. The V gene's germline CDR1 is SGHRS and CDR2 YFSETQ. The V and J ends lost 0 bases and 7 bases respectively, with 10 bases between them. The CDR3 reads CASSLGRDAEKLFF. Written as DNA, the CDR3 is TGCGCCAGCAGCTTGGGCAGGGATGCTGAAAAACTGTTTTTT.

The chain joins TRBV14 to TRBJ2-5; perhaps TRBD2 as D (6 bases). Per the germline V gene, CDR1 is SGHDN and CDR2 is FVKESK. V gave up 3 bases and J gave up 4 bases, with 12 bases separating them. CDR3 size: 14 residues. In DNA form, the CDR3 reads TGTGCCAGCAGCCACCCAGGGAGGAGAGAGACCCAGTACTTC. Translation: CASSHPGRRETQYF.

The chain links TRBV5-1 to TRBJ1-4; 8 positions agree with TRBD1. The CDR3 covers 15 residues. V lost 6 bases and J lost 0; bases outside the gene matches: 4. From germline, CDR1 is SGHRS and CDR2 YFSETQ. The CDR3 DNA sequence: TGCGCCAGCAAGGGACAGGTGACAACTAATGAAAAACTGTTTTTT. Amino acids: CASKGQVTTNEKLFF.

The count of this clone is one. The chain employs TRBV7-2 and TRBJ1-5; 9 bases are shared with TRBD1. Looked up from germline, CDR1 is SGHTA and CDR2 is FQGNSA. The CDR3 loop spans 14 amino acids. V shed 5 bases and J 5 bases; nucleotides not matched to a gene: 4. The DNA of the CDR3 is TGTGCCAGCAGCCTCGGACAGGGGTATCAGCCCCAGCATTTT. Its translation: CASSLGQGYQPQHF.

The chain links TRBV5-4 to TRBJ2-6; D is unresolved. Germline V gene data show CDR1 as SGHNT and CDR2 as YYREEE (reference sequence). The V end lost 2 bases, the J end lost 0 bases, and 6 bases lay between the germline ends. This CDR3 contains 15 residues. CDR3 coding DNA: TGTGCCAGCAGCTTACGGAGCTCTGGGGCCAACGTCCTGACTTTC. Residues: CASSLRSSGANVLTF.

The chain combines TRBV12-3 or TRBV12-4 with TRBJ1-2; D perhaps matches TRBD1 (6 bases). Trimming took 2 bases from V and 6 from J, leaving 10 bases between them. The CDR3 is 13 amino acids. The CDR3 bases are TGTGCCAGCAGTTTACAGGGGATGAATGGCTACACCTTC. As protein: CASSLQGMNGYTF.

This chain uses TRBV10-1 with TRBJ2-5; 7 bases match TRBD1. The germline V gene encodes CDR1 WNHNN and CDR2 SYGVQD (reference sequence). J lost 5 bases, V lost 1 base, and 1 base had no gene match. This CDR3 has 13 residues. Here the CDR3 reads CASSEYRGETQYF. CDR3 nucleotides: TGCGCCAGCAGTGAGTACAGGGGTGAGACCCAGTACTTC.

This chain uses TRBV14 with TRBJ2-2; D not resolved. Trimming shortened V by 2 bases and J by 7 bases, and 5 bases separated the two germline ends. This CDR3 has 12 amino acids. In germline, CDR1 is SGHDN, CDR2 FVKESK. CDR3 residues: CASSQTVGELFF. The CDR3 DNA reads TGTGCCAGCAGCCAAACGGTCGGGGAGCTGTTTTTT.

V is TRBV9 and J is TRBJ1-4; 11 bases fit TRBD1. Trimming took 0 bases from V and 5 from J; bases not matched to a gene: 6. The CDR3 spans 17 residues. Germline assignment: CDR1 SGDLS and CDR2 YYNGEE. CDR3 amino acids: CASSVEMGQGGNEKLFF. CDR3 coding DNA: TGTGCCAGCAGCGTAGAGATGGGACAGGGGGGGAATGAAAAACTGTTTTTT.

The chain recombines TRBV12-5 with TRBJ2-2, with 9 bases identical to TRBD1. V dropped 5 bases and J dropped 2; count of bases not matched to a gene: 6. The CDR3 is made up of 16 amino acids. Germline V gene data show CDR1 as LGHNT and CDR2 as FRNRAP. CDR3 in amino acids: CASGIDRGTNTGELFF. The CDR3 region has the DNA TGTGCTAGTGGTATAGACAGGGGGACCAACACCGGGGAGCTGTTTTTT.

This clone was picked up one time. The chain has TRBV18 and TRBJ2-5, with no clear D. The germline V and J ends were trimmed by 0 bases and 3 bases, with 8 bases remaining between them. Germline V gene data show CDR1 as KGHSH and CDR2 as LQKENI. This CDR3 spans 14 amino acids. The CDR3 sequence is CASSPPSPEETQYF. CDR3 bases: TGTGCCAGCTCACCACCGTCGCCAGAAGAGACCCAGTACTTC.

This clone was counted a single time. The CDR3 DNA sequence: TGTGCCAGCAGCGTAGGAGTGGGCAATCAGCCCCAGCATTTT. It yields the protein CASSVGVGNQPQHF. This chain connects TRBV9 to TRBJ1-5; D is unclear. The CDR3 contains 14 residues. The V gene lost 0 bases and the J gene lost 2 bases, with 6 bases spanning the gap. Germline CDR1 is SGDLS and CDR2 is YYNGEE.

The chain employs TRBV5-6 and TRBJ1-1; 7 nucleotides align to TRBD1. The CDR3 is 14 amino acids. Germline V gene data show CDR1 as SGHDT and CDR2 as YYEEEE. After removal of 0 bases from V and 6 bases from J, the junction contained 5 bases not matched to a gene. The CDR3 bases are TGTGCCAGCAGCTTGGGCCAGGGGGTCCCTGAAGCTTTCTTT. It translates to CASSLGQGVPEAFF.

This clone was detected once. The rearrangement joins TRBV3-1 (or the pseudogene TRBV3-2) to TRBJ2-5; TRBD2 aligns across 9 bases. Germline CDR1 and CDR2: LGHDT and YNNKEL (reference sequence). This CDR3 region has 18 residues. V dropped 1 base and J dropped 2; count of bases not matched to a gene: 11. The CDR3 reads CASSQVVAGDITQETQYF. The CDR3 DNA reads TGTGCCAGCAGCCAAGTTGTAGCGGGGGATATTACACAAGAGACCCAGTACTTC.

This clone appeared once. This sequence joins TRBV10-3 and TRBJ1-5, with TRBD1 matching 8 bases. Trimming at V came to 10 bases and at J to 4 bases, leaving 6 bases not matched to a gene. In germline, CDR1 is ENHRY, CDR2 SYGVKD. This CDR3 has 13 amino acids. CDR3 bases: TGTGCCACCACGGGACAGGTGAATCAGCCCCAGCATTTT. Residues: CATTGQVNQPQHF.

The chain recombines TRBV10-3 with TRBJ1-3; a weak D match, TRBD1 (5 bases). V lost 4 bases, J lost 0 bases, and 10 bases lay in between. The germline V gene encodes CDR1 ENHRY and CDR2 SYGVKD. The CDR3 is 15 residues long. The CDR3 here is CAISAQDTSGNTIYF. The CDR3 nucleotides are TGTGCCATCAGTGCCCAGGACACCTCTGGAAACACCATATATTTT.